The 19 T cell receptor beta chains presented below share a single source sample, sequenced in a study of OX40 agonist ivuxolimab in advanced cancers. The protocol was immunoSEQ multiplex PCR, while the TCRdb copy is restricted to in-frame clones and leaves out a portion. The sample carries about 85,000 clones, approximately 86% recorded once. The material sequenced was CD4+ or CD8+ T cells sorted from blood, taken in a trial of the OX40 agonist ivuxolimab. The origin of the receptors is an adult with an advanced solid tumor such as melanoma, head and neck, liver or kidney cancer.

The chain joins TRBV27 to TRBJ1-4; D not certain. CDR1 and CDR2 from the germline V gene are MNHEY and SMNVEV (reference sequence). CDR3 length: 11 amino acids. Trimming shortened V by 8 bases and J by 6 bases, and 7 bases separated the two germline ends. The CDR3 region has the DNA TGTGCCAGCGGCGCAGATGAAAAACTGTTTTTT. The encoded protein is CASGADEKLFF.

The V gene is TRBV7-3, the J gene TRBJ2-7; no clear D gene. Trimming took 2 bases from V and 9 from J, leaving 14 bases between them. The length of the CDR3 is 13 residues. Germline V gives CDR1 SGHTA, CDR2 FQGTGA. The CDR3 sequence: CASSLSSATGQYF. In nucleotides, the CDR3 is TGTGCCAGCAGCTTATCCTCAGCTACGGGGCAGTACTTC.

V usage is TRBV6-5 and J usage is TRBJ2-7, with D hard to call. The CDR3 is 12 amino acids. Germline-derived CDR1 and CDR2 are MNHEY and SVGAGI. V gave up 6 bases and J gave up 2 bases, with 8 bases separating them. CDR3 loop: CASRHGPYEQYF. The CDR3 DNA follows: TGTGCCAGCAGACACGGCCCCTACGAGCAGTACTTC.

In its sample, this clone was seen once. The chain recombines TRBV28 with TRBJ2-5, with D perhaps being TRBD1 or TRBD2 (5 bases each). The CDR3 has 13 amino acids. The V gene's germline CDR1 is MDHEN and CDR2 SYDVKM. Between the trimmed V and J ends, which lost 3 bases and 7 bases, there was a span of 12 bases. The CDR3 protein is CASSLGDRGTQYF. As DNA, the CDR3 is TGTGCCAGCAGTTTGGGGGATAGGGGGACCCAGTACTTC.

The gene calls are TRBV4-1 and TRBJ2-7, with TRBD2 matching 8 bases. The CDR3 loop spans 17 amino acids. Germline trimming cut 0 bases from V and 1 base from J; bases unmatched to any gene: 8. CDR1 and CDR2 (germline): MGHRA, YSYEKL. Here the CDR3 reads CASSQETKPGGSYEQYF. CDR3 coding DNA: TGCGCCAGCAGCCAAGAGACAAAGCCGGGAGGGTCCTACGAGCAGTACTTC.

As for this clone: Other DNA sequences within the sample encode an identical CDR3. This chain uses TRBV28 with TRBJ1-2; D gene uncertain. Germline V gives CDR1 MDHEN, CDR2 SYDVKM. This CDR3 is 12 amino acids long. Deletions cut 3 bases from V and 5 bases from J, with 7 bases between. The CDR3 DNA is TGTGCCAGCAGTTTGGGTGGTTATGGCTACACCTTC. It codes for CASSLGGYGYTF.

V is TRBV5-4 and J is TRBJ1-6; D not resolved. Germline V CDR1 and CDR2: SGHNT, YYREEE (reference sequence). The V end lost 4 bases, the J end lost 0 bases, and 11 bases lay between the germline ends. This CDR3 region has 16 residues. The CDR3 DNA sequence: TGTGCCAGCAGCCCCTCTTCGAGCTCCTATAATTCACCCCTCCACTTT. Its translation: CASSPSSSSYNSPLHF. Full variable domain (missing parts from reference TRBV5-4 and TRBJ1-6): ETGVTQSPTHLIKTRGQQVTLRCSSQSGHNTVSWYQQALGQGPQFIFQYYREEENGRGNFPPRFSGLQFPNYSSELNVNALELDDSALYLCASSPSSSSYNSPLHFGNGTRLTVT.

The chain couples TRBV6-6 to TRBJ1-1; TRBD1 agrees at 7 bases. Germline trimming cut 6 bases from V and 4 bases from J; bases unmatched to any gene: 8. Germline CDR1 reads MNHNY; CDR2 reads SVGAGI (reference sequence). This CDR3 comprises 14 residues. The CDR3 loop reads CASRNGQESTEAFF. The CDR3 DNA reads TGTGCCAGCAGAAACGGACAGGAGAGCACTGAAGCTTTCTTT.

The chain links TRBV15 to TRBJ1-4; weak D call: TRBD1 (6 bases). Trimming took off 4 bases at V and 4 bases at J, with 28 bases between the two ends. This CDR3 contains 20 residues. The germline gives CDR1 LNHNV, CDR2 YYDKDF (reference sequence). In nucleotides, the CDR3 is TGTGCCACCAGCAAAGAACCTCTTATACCTGGACAGCCTAATAATGAAAAACTGTTTTTT. Protein sequence: CATSKEPLIPGQPNNEKLFF. The complete variable domain, with remaining parts taken from reference TRBV15 and TRBJ1-4, reads DAMVIQNPRYQVTQFGKPVTLSCSQTLNHNVMYWYQQKSSQAPKLLFHYYDKDFNNEADTPDNFQSRRPNTSFCFLDIRSPGLGDTAMYLCATSKEPLIPGQPNNEKLFFGSGTQLSVL.

There are a few counts of this clone. The V call is TRBV7-3, the J call TRBJ2-3; 9 bases line up with TRBD2. CDR3 length: 14 amino acids. Germline loops: CDR1 SGHTA, CDR2 FQGTGA. With V trimmed by 5 bases and J by 6 bases, 6 bases remained unmatched. CDR3 in DNA: TGTGCCAGCAGCCCCCAGGCGGGGGGGGATACGCAGTATTTT. It yields the protein CASSPQAGGDTQYF.

This clone was counted a few times. V usage is TRBV7-5 and J usage is TRBJ2-2; the tabulated D call, TRBD1, remains unverified against the DNA. TRBV7-5 is classified as a pseudogene. CDR3 length: 17 amino acids. CDR3 amino acids: CARSSTGTGANTGELFF. The CDR3 DNA follows: TGTGCCAGAAGCTCCACCGGGACAGGGGCGAACACCGGGGAGCTGTTTTTT.

The chain is built from TRBV7-9 and TRBJ2-1; the match to TRBD1 covers 8 bases. Germline assignment: CDR1 SEHNR and CDR2 FQNEAQ (reference sequence). CDR3 length: 14 residues. V was clipped by 4 bases and J by 12 bases; unmatched bases: 11. The CDR3 region has the DNA TGTGCCAGCAGCTGGAGGACAGGGTTAGTTGGGCAGTTCTTC. Encoded protein: CASSWRTGLVGQFF. Full variable domain (outside the CDR3, taken from reference TRBV7-9 and TRBJ2-1): DTGVSQNPRHKITKRGQNVTFRCDPISEHNRLYWYRQTLGQGPEFLTYFQNEAQLEKSRLLSDRFSAERPKGSFSTLEIQRTEQGDSAMYLCASSWRTGLVGQFFGPGTRLTVL.

The genes are TRBV7-3 and TRBJ1-6; 7 nucleotides match TRBD1. In germline, CDR1 is SGHTA, CDR2 FQGTGA. The CDR3 has 15 residues. The V and J ends lost 5 bases and 9 bases, in that order; junction bases with no gene match: 10. CDR3 nucleotides: TGTGCCAGCAGCCCCGCCAGGGGGAGGCTTTCACCCCTCCACTTT. Translating gives CASSPARGRLSPLHF.

The genes are TRBV6-1 and TRBJ1-1; D gene uncertain. The CDR3 consists of 10 residues. The V gene lost 6 bases and the J gene lost 7 bases, with 6 bases spanning the gap. Per germline, CDR1 MNHNS and CDR2 SASEGT. CDR3 nucleotide sequence: TGTGCCAGCAGACATTATGAAGCTTTCTTT. Translating it yields CASRHYEAFF.

The chain couples TRBV5-1 to TRBJ2-5, with TRBD2 as a possible D gene (7 bases). Germline lookup yields CDR1 SGHRS and CDR2 YFSETQ. Trimming took 2 bases from V and 5 from J, leaving 13 bases between them. The CDR3 spans 14 residues. CDR3 residues: CASSLGGGVETQYF. Written as DNA, the CDR3 is TGCGCCAGCAGCTTAGGGGGGGGCGTGGAGACCCAGTACTTC.

V usage is TRBV7-9 and J usage is TRBJ1-3; D uncertain. Deletions cut 6 bases from V and 3 bases from J, with 9 bases between. This CDR3 comprises 13 residues. Germline-derived CDR1 and CDR2 are SEHNR and FQNEAQ (reference sequence). CDR3 nucleotide sequence: TGTGCCAGCAGTCGTCCAGGTGGAAACACCATATATTTT. Translated, it gives CASSRPGGNTIYF.

The chain combines TRBV9 with TRBJ2-1, with TRBD1 matching over 7 bases. CDR1 is SGDLS, CDR2 YYNGEE, per germline. J was trimmed by 6 bases and V by 7 bases; bases with no gene match: 10. The CDR3 consists of 14 residues. CDR3 DNA: TGTGCCAGCGGCAAGACAGGGAACGTCAATGAGCAGTTCTTC. Residues: CASGKTGNVNEQFF.

V and J are TRBV7-6 and TRBJ2-5, with TRBD1 matching over 10 bases. V lost 4 bases to trimming and J lost 1 base; unmatched junction nucleotides: 15. The CDR3 sequence is 19 residues long. Germline V gene data show CDR1 as SGHVS and CDR2 as FNYEAQ. CDR3 protein: CASSSVGTGAVYSQETQYF. CDR3 nucleotides: TGTGCCAGCAGCTCCGTTGGGACAGGGGCCGTTTACTCCCAAGAGACCCAGTACTTC.

The chain recombines TRBV28 with TRBJ1-2; D ambiguous. The germline gives CDR1 MDHEN, CDR2 SYDVKM. The CDR3 runs to 13 residues. Trimming cost V 6 bases and J 2 bases, with 10 bases left between them. The CDR3 is CASSLDVNYGYTF. In DNA, the CDR3 is TGTGCCAGCAGCTTAGATGTCAACTATGGCTACACCTTC.